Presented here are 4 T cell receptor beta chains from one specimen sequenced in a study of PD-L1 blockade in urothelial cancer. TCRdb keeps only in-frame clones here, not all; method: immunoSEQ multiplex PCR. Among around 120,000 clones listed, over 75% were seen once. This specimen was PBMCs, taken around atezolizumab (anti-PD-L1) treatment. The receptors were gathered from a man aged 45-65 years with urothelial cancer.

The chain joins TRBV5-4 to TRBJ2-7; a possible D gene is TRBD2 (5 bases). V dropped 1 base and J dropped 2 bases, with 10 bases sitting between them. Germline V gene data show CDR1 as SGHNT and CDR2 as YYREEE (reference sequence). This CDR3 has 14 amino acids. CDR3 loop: CASSLPSGPYEQYF. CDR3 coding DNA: TGTGCCAGCAGCTTGCCCAGCGGCCCCTACGAGCAGTACTTC.

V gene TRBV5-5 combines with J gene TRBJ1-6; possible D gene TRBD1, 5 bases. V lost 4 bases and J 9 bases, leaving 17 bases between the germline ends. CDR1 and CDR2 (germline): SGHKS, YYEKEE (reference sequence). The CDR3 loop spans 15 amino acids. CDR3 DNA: TGTGCCAGCAGCGCCCTAGAGACGGGGGGTTCACCCCTCCACTTT. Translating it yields CASSALETGGSPLHF.

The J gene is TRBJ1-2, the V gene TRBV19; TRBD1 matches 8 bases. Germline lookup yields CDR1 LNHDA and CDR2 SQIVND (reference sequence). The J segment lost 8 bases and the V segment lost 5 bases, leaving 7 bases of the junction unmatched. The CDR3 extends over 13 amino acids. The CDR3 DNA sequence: TGTGCCAGTAGTCCGACAGGGGAACAGGGCTACACCTTC. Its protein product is CASSPTGEQGYTF. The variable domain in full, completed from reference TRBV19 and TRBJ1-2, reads DGGITQSPKYLFRKEGQNVTLSCEQNLNHDAMYWYRQDPGQGLRLIYYSQIVNDFQKGDIAEGYSVSREKKESFPLTVTSAQKNPTAFYLCASSPTGEQGYTFGSGTRLTVV.

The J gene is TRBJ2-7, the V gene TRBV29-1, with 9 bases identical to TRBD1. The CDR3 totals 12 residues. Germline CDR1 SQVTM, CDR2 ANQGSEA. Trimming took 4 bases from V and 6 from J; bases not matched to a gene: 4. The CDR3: CSVGETGGEQYF. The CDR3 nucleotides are TGCAGCGTTGGAGAGACAGGGGGCGAGCAGTACTTC.